This paragraph covers one TCR beta chain sequence. This sample was included in a study of identifying expanded T cells in peripheral blood. In germline, CDR1 is MNHEY, CDR2 SVGAGI. Unmatched junction bases numbered 8, after V lost 0 bases and J lost 12 bases. The CDR3 consists of 14 residues. Assay: immunoSEQ multiplex PCR; the TCRdb copy retains only in-frame clones and omits some. The sample consists of 51,000 or so clones, approximately 82% of them appearing once. The sequence came from a person aged 18 to 75 in good health. J is TRBJ1-2 and V is TRBV6-5, with 9 bases fitting TRBD1. The material sequenced was blood. Here the CDR3 DNA reads TGTGCCAGCAGTTACTCGTTTGGACAGGGGCATGACACCTTC. This gives the protein CASSYSFGQGHDTF.